The 16 T cell receptor beta chains below were found in one sample sequenced in a study of graft-versus-host responses after intestinal transplantation. Method: immunoSEQ multiplex PCR; TCRdb's copy keeps in-frame clones and lacks some. The data show 35,000 to 55,000 clones, about 93% seen once. The material sequenced was PBMCs, taken roughly 760 days after a first intestinal transplant, on the day of a second. The origin of the receptors is a human patient who received an intestinal transplant, so some T cells may come from the graft donor.

The chain links TRBV7-6 to TRBJ2-5; D uncertain. V was cut by 4 bases and J by 5 bases, with 11 bases left in between. The CDR3 runs to 13 residues. CDR1 is SGHVS, CDR2 FNYEAQ, per germline. In nucleotides, the CDR3 is TGTGCCAGCAGCTCCCCCTGGCCGGAGACCCAGTACTTC. Its translation: CASSSPWPETQYF.

This chain connects TRBV6-5 to TRBJ2-1; 8 positions agree with TRBD1. This CDR3 region has 13 residues. J was trimmed by 8 bases and V by 2 bases; bases with no gene match: 2. CDR1 is MNHEY, CDR2 SVGAGI, per germline. Here the CDR3 DNA reads TGTGCCAGCAGTTACCAGGGGGCGTATGAGCAGTTCTTC. Its translation is CASSYQGAYEQFF.

This sequence joins TRBV10-1 and TRBJ2-5; D is perhaps TRBD2 (7 bases). The length of the CDR3 is 15 residues. CDR1 WNHNN and CDR2 SYGVQD come from the germline V gene (reference sequence). Trimming stripped 3 bases from V and 4 bases from J, with 15 bases between. The CDR3 coding sequence is TGCGCCAGCAGTGATGGGGGGGCGAGGGGAGAGACCCAGTACTTC. It specifies CASSDGGARGETQYF.

In its sample, this clone was seen once. The chain recombines TRBV28 with TRBJ2-7, with D possibly matching TRBD1 (6 bases). Germline V gives CDR1 MDHEN, CDR2 SYDVKM. V lost 5 bases and J lost 3, with 14 bases in between. The CDR3 runs 14 residues. The CDR3 protein is CASSGPGHLYEQYF. The CDR3, as DNA: TGTGCCAGCAGTGGTCCGGGACACCTCTACGAGCAGTACTTC.

The chain employs TRBV5-1 and TRBJ2-5; TRBD1 aligns across 8 bases. From germline, CDR1 is SGHRS and CDR2 YFSETQ. The CDR3 sequence is 15 residues long. V trimming: 0 bases; J trimming: 4 bases; junction bases outside the gene matches: 5. CDR3 residues: CASSLGYDRGETQYF. CDR3 nucleotide sequence: TGCGCCAGCAGCTTGGGATACGACAGGGGAGAGACCCAGTACTTC.

This clone showed up just once. The rearrangement uses TRBV4-2 and TRBJ1-5, with D possibly being TRBD1 (5 bases). The V gene lost 1 base and the J gene lost 4 bases, with 14 bases spanning the gap. The CDR3 loop spans 16 amino acids. The germline V gene encodes CDR1 LGHNA and CDR2 YNFKEQ. The CDR3, as DNA: TGTGCCAGCAGCCAAGGACCGGGGACGGATAATCAGCCCCAGCATTTT. Amino acids: CASSQGPGTDNQPQHF.

This clone appeared once. J is TRBJ2-5 and V is TRBV18, with TRBD1 identical over 9 bases. The DNA end is a closer match to TRBJ2-7, so the J assignment may be wrong. CDR1 and CDR2 (germline): KGHSH, LQKENI. The CDR3 runs 15 residues. The CDR3 DNA reads as TGTGCCAGCTCGCAGCCCGGGGACAGGGCCTACGAGCAGTACTTC. This encodes CASSQPGDRAYEQYF.

The chain recombines TRBV5-6 with TRBJ1-3; D remains ambiguous. Germline CDR1 reads SGHDT; CDR2 reads YYEEEE. V lost 1 base to trimming and J lost 3 bases, with 8 bases between them. The CDR3 consists of 14 residues. The CDR3 nucleotides read TGTGCCAGCAGCTTGTTCAAACTTGGAAACACCATATATTTT. This translates into CASSLFKLGNTIYF.

The chain uses TRBV5-1 and TRBJ1-1; D perhaps matches TRBD1 (5 bases). Germline V gene sequence: CDR1 SGHRS, CDR2 YFSETQ. The CDR3 runs to 13 residues. Trimming took off 0 bases at V and 8 bases at J, with 11 bases between the two ends. DNA of the CDR3: TGCGCCAGCAGCTTGGCGGCCCCAGGGGAAGCTTTCTTT. As protein: CASSLAAPGEAFF.

The chain links TRBV9 to TRBJ1-2; D gene unclear. The CDR3 consists of 12 residues. V lost 2 bases, J lost 8 bases, and 10 bases lay in between. CDR1 and CDR2 (germline): SGDLS, YYNGEE. The CDR3 nucleotides read TGTGCCAGCAGCGTCCCCATGGGGGGCTACACCTTC. Translation gives CASSVPMGGYTF.

The CDR3 spells CATQGSRDEKLFF. The CDR3 DNA follows: TGTGCCACCCAGGGGTCGCGGGATGAAAAACTGTTTTTT. The rearrangement joins TRBV18 to TRBJ1-4; tentatively, D is TRBD1 (6 bases). CDR3 length: 13 amino acids. V was cut by 10 bases and J by 6 bases, with 15 bases left in between. Germline loops: CDR1 KGHSH, CDR2 LQKENI.

The chain links TRBV7-8 to TRBJ1-2; weak D call: TRBD1 (6 bases). V gave up 5 bases and J gave up 0 bases, with 13 bases separating them. CDR1 and CDR2 from the germline V gene are SGHVS and FQNEAQ. The CDR3 runs 15 residues. In DNA form, the CDR3 reads TGTGCCAGCAGCCGAAAGACAGGCGCTAACTATGGCTACACCTTC. It translates to CASSRKTGANYGYTF.

V and J are TRBV6-5 and TRBJ1-6, with D unresolved. Trimming shortened V by 7 bases and J by 0 bases, and 10 bases separated the two germline ends. The CDR3 loop spans 15 amino acids. The germline CDR1 and CDR2 sequences are MNHEY and SVGAGI. CDR3 nucleotide sequence: TGTGCCAGCAAAACCCAGAGCTCCTATAATTCACCCCTCCACTTT. Translation gives CASKTQSSYNSPLHF.

The gene calls are TRBV19 and TRBJ2-7, with D perhaps matching TRBD1 or TRBD2 (6 bases each). This CDR3 contains 15 residues. The germline V and J ends were trimmed by 1 base and 3 bases, with 13 bases remaining between them. Looked up from germline, CDR1 is LNHDA and CDR2 is SQIVND (reference sequence). CDR3 coding DNA: TGTGCCAGTAGTATAGCTGGGGGGCACCTCTACGAGCAGTACTTC. Translating it yields CASSIAGGHLYEQYF.

The CDR3 DNA follows: TGTGCCAGCAGCAGAGGACTCCCCGTGAACACCGGGGAGCTGTTTTTT. Its translation: CASSRGLPVNTGELFF. The gene calls are TRBV7-2 and TRBJ2-2, with TRBD2 as a possible D gene (5 bases). With 5 bases removed from V and 1 base from J, the gap between germline ends came to 14 bases. This CDR3 comprises 16 residues. Germline CDR1 reads SGHTA; CDR2 reads FQGNSA.

This clone has a handful of counts. This chain links TRBV11-1 with TRBJ2-1; 11 bases agree with TRBD2. This CDR3 contains 15 residues. Germline loops: CDR1 SGHAT, CDR2 FQDESV (reference sequence). Trimming at V came to 5 bases and at J to 6 bases, leaving 6 bases not matched to a gene. This CDR3 is CASSQDSGGANEQFF. For the CDR3, the DNA is TGTGCCAGCAGCCAAGATAGCGGGGGGGCCAATGAGCAGTTCTTC.